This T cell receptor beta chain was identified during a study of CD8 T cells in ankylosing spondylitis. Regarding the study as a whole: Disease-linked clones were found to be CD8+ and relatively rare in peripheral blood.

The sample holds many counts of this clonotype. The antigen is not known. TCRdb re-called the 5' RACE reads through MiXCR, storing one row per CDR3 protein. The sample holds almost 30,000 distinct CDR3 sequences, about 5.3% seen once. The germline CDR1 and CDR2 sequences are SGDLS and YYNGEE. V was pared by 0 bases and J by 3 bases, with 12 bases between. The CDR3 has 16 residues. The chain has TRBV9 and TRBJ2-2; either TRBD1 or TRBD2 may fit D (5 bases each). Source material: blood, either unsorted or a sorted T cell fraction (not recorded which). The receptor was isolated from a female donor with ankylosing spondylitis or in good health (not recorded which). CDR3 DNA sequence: TGTGCCAGCAGCGTAGCTGTAAGGGGAGACACCGGGGAGCTGTTTTTT. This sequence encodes CASSVAVRGDTGELFF.